This T cell receptor (beta chain) was identified during a study of human T cells and chemical hapten exposure. Per the original data handling: TCR counts had a median of approximately 87,000 per sample and spanned roughly 23,224 to 690,600. TCRdb redid the calling of the RACE reads with MiXCR, one entry per CDR3 protein. The V and J calls here are based on TCRdb, not the publication. The table has approximately 350,000 distinct CDR3 sequences, about 6% seen once. Trimming stripped 7 bases from V and 1 base from J, with 13 bases between. The length of the CDR3 is 14 residues. Germline CDR1 is SGHTA and CDR2 is FQGNSA. This clonotype has more than one count but fewer than ten. Documented time point: patch test 2, 6 weeks after DPC sensitization. Sample treatment: therapeutic diphenylcyclopropenone sensitization with weekly scalp DPC.

The TCR was taken from a woman between 18 and 29 years old with alopecia areata. Some clones in this sample may be carry-over from other donors' samples. Here the sequenced sample was whole blood, taken in connection with sensitization to the hapten diphenylcyclopropenone (DPC). The gene calls are TRBV7-2 and TRBJ2-5, with a tentative D call TRBD2 (6 bases). The CDR3 coding sequence is TGTGCCAGCACCAGAGCGGGTACCCAAGAGACCCAGTACTTC. This encodes CASTRAGTQETQYF.